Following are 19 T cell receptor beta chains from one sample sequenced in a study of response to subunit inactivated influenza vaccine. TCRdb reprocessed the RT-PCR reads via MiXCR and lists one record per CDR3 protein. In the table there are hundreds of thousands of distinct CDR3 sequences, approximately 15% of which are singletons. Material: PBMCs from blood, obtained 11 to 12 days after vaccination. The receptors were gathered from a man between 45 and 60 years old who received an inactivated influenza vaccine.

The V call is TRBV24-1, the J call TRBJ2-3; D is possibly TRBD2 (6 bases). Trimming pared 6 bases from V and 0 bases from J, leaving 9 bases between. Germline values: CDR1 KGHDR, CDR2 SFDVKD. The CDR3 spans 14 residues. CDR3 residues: CATSRGLSTDTQYF. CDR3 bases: TGTGCCACCAGTCGGGGACTCAGCACAGATACGCAGTATTTT.

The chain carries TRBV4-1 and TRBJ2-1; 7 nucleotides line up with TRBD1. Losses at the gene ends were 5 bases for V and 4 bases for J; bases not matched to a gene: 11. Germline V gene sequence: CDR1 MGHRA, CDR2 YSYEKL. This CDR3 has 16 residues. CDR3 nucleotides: TGCGCCAGCAGCAAAACCCCCGGGACAGATTACAATGAGCAGTTCTTC. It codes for CASSKTPGTDYNEQFF.

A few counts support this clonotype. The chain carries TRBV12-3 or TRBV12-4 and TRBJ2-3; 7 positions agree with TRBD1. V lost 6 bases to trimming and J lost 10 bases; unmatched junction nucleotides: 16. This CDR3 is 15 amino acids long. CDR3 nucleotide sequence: TGTGCCAGCAGAACAGGGGAGAGTCGGGCGGTGCCGCAGTATTTT. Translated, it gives CASRTGESRAVPQYF.

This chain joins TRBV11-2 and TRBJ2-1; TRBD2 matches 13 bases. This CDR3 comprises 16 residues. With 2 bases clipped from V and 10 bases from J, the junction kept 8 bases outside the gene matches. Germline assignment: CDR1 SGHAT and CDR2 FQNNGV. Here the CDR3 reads CASSLMGGLAGFEQFF. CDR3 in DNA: TGTGCCAGCAGCTTAATGGGGGGACTAGCGGGATTCGAGCAGTTCTTC.

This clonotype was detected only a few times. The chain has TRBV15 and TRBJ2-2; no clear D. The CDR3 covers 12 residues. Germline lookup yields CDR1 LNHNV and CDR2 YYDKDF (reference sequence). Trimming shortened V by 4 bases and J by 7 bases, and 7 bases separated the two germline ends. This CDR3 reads CATSTADGELFF. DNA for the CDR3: TGTGCCACCAGCACTGCGGACGGGGAGCTGTTTTTT.

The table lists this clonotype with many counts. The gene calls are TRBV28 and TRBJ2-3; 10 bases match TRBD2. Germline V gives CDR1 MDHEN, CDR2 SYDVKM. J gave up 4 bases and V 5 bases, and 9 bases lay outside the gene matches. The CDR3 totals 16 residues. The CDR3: CASSRLLAGGADTQYF. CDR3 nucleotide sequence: TGTGCCAGCAGTCGCCTCTTAGCGGGAGGCGCAGATACGCAGTATTTT.

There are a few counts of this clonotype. The CDR3 DNA reads TGTGCCAGCAGCTTAGCGTCTAGCGGGGGGGCCAATTTCAATGAGCAGTTCTTC. This gives the protein CASSLASSGGANFNEQFF. The V gene is TRBV7-2, the J gene TRBJ2-1, with 12 bases fitting TRBD2. CDR1 is SGHTA, CDR2 FQGNSA, per germline. The V gene end was trimmed by 0 bases and the J gene end by 6 bases; junction bases not matched to a gene: 9. CDR3 length: 18 residues.

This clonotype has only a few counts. The CDR3 here is CSARYGGGTDTQYF. In DNA, the CDR3 is TGCAGTGCTAGATATGGGGGGGGCACAGATACGCAGTATTTT. The V gene is TRBV20-1, the J gene TRBJ2-3, with TRBD2 identical over 7 bases. Germline-derived CDR1 and CDR2 are DFQATT and SNEGSKA (reference sequence). Trimming cost V 2 bases and J 1 base; bases outside gene matches: 3. CDR3 length: 14 residues.

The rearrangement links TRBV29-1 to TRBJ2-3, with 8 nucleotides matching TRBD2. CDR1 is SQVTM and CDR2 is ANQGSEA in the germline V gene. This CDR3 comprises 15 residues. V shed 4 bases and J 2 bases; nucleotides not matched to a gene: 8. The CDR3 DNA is TGCAGCGTTGCGGTGAGCGGGGGTTCCACAGATACGCAGTATTTT. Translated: CSVAVSGGSTDTQYF.

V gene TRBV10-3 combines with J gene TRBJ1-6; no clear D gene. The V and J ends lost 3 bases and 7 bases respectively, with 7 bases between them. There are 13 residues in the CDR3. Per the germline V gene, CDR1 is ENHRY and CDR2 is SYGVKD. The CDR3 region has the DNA TGTGCCATCAGTGATATTGGGAATTCACCCCTCCACTTT. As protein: CAISDIGNSPLHF.

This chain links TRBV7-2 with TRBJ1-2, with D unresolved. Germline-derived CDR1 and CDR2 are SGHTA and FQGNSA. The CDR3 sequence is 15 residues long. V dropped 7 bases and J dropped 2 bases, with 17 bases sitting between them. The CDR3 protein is CASTPVEGLNYGYTF. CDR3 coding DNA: TGTGCCAGCACCCCAGTCGAAGGGCTCAACTATGGCTACACCTTC. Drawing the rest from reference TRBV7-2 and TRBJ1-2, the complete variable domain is GAGVSQSPSNKVTEKGKDVELRCDPISGHTALYWYRQSLGQGLEFLIYFQGNSAPDKSGLPSDRFSAERTGGSVSTLTIQRTQQEDSAVYLCASTPVEGLNYGYTFGSGTRLTVV.

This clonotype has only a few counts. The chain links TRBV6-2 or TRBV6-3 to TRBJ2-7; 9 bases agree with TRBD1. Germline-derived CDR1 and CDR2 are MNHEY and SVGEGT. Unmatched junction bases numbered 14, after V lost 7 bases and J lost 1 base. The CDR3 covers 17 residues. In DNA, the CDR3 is TGTGCCAGCAAACAACCGGGACAGGGATTTTGGTCCTACGAGCAGTACTTC. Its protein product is CASKQPGQGFWSYEQYF.

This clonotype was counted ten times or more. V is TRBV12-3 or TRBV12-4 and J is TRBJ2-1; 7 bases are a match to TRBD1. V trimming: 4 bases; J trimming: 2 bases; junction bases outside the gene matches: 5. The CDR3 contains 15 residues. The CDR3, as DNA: TGTGCCAGCAGTTCGGGACAGTCGGCCTACAATGAGCAGTTCTTC. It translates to CASSSGQSAYNEQFF.

CDR3 sequence reads: CASSPGLALDEQYF. CDR3 nucleotide sequence: TGTGCCAGTAGTCCAGGACTAGCGTTGGACGAGCAGTACTTC. V and J are TRBV19 and TRBJ2-7, with 9 bases lining up with TRBD2. The CDR3 runs to 14 residues. The germline V gene has CDR1 LNHDA and CDR2 SQIVND (reference sequence). Trimming at V came to 5 bases and at J to 5 bases, leaving 7 bases not matched to a gene.

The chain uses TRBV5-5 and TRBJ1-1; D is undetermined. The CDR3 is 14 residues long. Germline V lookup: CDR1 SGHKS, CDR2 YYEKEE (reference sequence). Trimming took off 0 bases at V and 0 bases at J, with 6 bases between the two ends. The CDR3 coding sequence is TGTGCCAGCAGCTTGGCCCCGATGAACACTGAAGCTTTCTTT. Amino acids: CASSLAPMNTEAFF.

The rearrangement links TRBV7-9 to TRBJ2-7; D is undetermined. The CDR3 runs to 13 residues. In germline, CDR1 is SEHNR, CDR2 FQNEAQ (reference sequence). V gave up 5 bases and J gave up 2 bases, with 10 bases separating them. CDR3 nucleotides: TGTGCCAGCAGCCCCTCTTACACCTACGAGCAGTACTTC. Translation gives CASSPSYTYEQYF.

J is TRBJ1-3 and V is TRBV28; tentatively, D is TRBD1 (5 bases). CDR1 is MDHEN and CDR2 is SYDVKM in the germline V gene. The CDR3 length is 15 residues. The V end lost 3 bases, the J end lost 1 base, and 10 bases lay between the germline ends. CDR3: CASSFFGTSGNTIYF. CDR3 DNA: TGTGCCAGCAGTTTTTTCGGGACGTCTGGAAACACCATATATTTT.

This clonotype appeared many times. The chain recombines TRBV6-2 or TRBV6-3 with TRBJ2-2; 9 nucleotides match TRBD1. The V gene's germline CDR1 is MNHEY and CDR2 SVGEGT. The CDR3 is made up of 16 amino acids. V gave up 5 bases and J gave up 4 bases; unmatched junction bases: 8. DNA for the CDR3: TGTGCCAGCAGTCCTCCGGGACAGGGTATCACCGGGGAGCTGTTTTTT. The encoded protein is CASSPPGQGITGELFF.

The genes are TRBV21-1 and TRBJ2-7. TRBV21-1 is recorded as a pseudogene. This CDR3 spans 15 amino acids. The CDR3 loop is CASSRNSGDRVEQYF. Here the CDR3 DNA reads TGTGCCAGCAGCAGAAACAGTGGAGATCGAGTCGAGCAGTACTTC.